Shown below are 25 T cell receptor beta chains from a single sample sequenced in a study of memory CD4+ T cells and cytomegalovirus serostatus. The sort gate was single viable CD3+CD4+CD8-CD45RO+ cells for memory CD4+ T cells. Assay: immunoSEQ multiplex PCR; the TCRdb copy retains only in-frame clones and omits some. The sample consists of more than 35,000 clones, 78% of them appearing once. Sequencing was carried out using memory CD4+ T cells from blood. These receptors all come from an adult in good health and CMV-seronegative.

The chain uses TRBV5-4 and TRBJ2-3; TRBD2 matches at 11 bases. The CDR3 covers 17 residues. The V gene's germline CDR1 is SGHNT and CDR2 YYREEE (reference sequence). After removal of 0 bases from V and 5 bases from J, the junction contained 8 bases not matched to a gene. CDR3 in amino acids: CASSLGLAGGKEDTQYF. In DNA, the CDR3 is TGTGCCAGCAGCTTGGGGCTAGCGGGGGGAAAGGAAGATACGCAGTATTTT.

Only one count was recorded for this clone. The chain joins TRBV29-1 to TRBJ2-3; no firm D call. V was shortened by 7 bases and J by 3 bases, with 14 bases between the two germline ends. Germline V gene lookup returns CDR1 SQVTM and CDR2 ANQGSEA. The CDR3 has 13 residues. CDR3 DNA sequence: TGCAGCGCCCACGACATGGCTACAGATACGCAGTATTTT. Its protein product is CSAHDMATDTQYF.

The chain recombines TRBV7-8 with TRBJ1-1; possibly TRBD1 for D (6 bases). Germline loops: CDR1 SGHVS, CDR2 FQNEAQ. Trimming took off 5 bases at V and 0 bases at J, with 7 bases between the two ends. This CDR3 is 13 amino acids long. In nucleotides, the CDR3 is TGTGCCAGCAGCGACAGGTTGAACACTGAAGCTTTCTTT. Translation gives CASSDRLNTEAFF.

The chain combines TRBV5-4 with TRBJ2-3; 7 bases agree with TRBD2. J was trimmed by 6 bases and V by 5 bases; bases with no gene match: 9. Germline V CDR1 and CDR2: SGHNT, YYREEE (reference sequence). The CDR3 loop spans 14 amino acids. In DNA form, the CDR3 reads TGTGCCAGCAGTGGACTAGACGGTGCCGATACGCAGTATTTT. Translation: CASSGLDGADTQYF.

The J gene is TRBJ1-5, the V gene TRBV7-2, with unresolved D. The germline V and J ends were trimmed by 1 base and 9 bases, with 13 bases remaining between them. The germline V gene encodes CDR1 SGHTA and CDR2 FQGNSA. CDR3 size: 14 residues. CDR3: CASSLDGVGRPQHF. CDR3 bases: TGTGCCAGCAGCTTAGACGGAGTGGGAAGGCCCCAGCATTTT. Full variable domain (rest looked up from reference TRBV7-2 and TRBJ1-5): GAGVSQSPSNKVTEKGKDVELRCDPISGHTALYWYRQSLGQGLEFLIYFQGNSAPDKSGLPSDRFSAERTGGSVSTLTIQRTQQEDSAVYLCASSLDGVGRPQHFGDGTRLSIL.

The CDR3 DNA reads as TGCAGCGTTGAGAAGGGCTATGGCTACACCTTC. The encoded protein is CSVEKGYGYTF. The chain recombines TRBV29-1 with TRBJ1-2; D uncertain. The CDR3 has 11 amino acids. The V end was cut by 3 bases, the J end by 4 bases, with 6 bases between. Germline lookup yields CDR1 SQVTM and CDR2 ANQGSEA.

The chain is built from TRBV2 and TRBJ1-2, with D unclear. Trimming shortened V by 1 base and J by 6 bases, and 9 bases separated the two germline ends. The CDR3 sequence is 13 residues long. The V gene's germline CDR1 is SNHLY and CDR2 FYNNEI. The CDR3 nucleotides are TGTGCCAGCAGTGAAGGCAGGTTTGATGGCTACACCTTC. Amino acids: CASSEGRFDGYTF.

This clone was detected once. The CDR3 is CASSPRTADRRASNEQYF. Here the CDR3 DNA reads TGTGCCAGCTCACCACGAACCGCCGACAGAAGGGCCTCTAACGAGCAGTACTTC. This rearrangement joins TRBV18 to TRBJ2-7; D may be TRBD1 (5 bases). The CDR3 spans 18 residues. V gave up 1 base and J gave up 5 bases, with 24 bases separating them. Germline CDR1 KGHSH, CDR2 LQKENI.

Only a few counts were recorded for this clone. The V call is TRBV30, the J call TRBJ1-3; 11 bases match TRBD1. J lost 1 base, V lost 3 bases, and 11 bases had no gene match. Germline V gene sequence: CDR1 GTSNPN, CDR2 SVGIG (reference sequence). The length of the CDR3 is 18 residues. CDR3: CAWRTGTGGSGSGNTIYF. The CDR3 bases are TGTGCCTGGAGAACCGGGACAGGGGGATCCGGATCTGGAAACACCATATATTTT.

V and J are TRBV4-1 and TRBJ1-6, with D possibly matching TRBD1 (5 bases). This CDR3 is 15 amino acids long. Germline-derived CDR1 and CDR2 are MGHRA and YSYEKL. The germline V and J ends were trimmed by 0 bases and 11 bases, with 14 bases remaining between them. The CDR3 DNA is TGCGCCAGCAGCCAAGAGGTGGGGGGGTCGGCACCCCTCCACTTT. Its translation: CASSQEVGGSAPLHF.

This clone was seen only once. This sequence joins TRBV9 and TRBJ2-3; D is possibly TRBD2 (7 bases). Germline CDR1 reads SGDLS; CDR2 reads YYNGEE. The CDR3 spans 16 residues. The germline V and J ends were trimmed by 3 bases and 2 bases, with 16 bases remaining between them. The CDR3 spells CASSAPRGATTDTQYF. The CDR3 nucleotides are TGTGCCAGCAGCGCCCCCCGGGGGGCGACCACAGATACGCAGTATTTT.

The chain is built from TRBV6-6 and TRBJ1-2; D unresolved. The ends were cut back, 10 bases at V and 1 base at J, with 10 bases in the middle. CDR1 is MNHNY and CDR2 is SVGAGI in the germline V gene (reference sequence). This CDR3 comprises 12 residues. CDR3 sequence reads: CATGSGNYGYTF. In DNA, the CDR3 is TGTGCCACGGGGAGCGGTAACTATGGCTACACCTTC.

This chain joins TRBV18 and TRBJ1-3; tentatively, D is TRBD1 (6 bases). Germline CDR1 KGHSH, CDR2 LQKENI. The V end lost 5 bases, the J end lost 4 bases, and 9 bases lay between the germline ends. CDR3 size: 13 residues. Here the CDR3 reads CASSSDRGNTIYF. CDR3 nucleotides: TGTGCCAGCTCATCAGACAGGGGAAACACCATATATTTT.

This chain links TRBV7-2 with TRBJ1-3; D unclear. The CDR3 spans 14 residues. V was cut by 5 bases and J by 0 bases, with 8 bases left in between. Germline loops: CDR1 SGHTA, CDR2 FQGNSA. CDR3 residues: CASSRRSSGNTIYF. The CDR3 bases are TGTGCCAGCAGCCGAAGGAGCTCTGGAAACACCATATATTTT.

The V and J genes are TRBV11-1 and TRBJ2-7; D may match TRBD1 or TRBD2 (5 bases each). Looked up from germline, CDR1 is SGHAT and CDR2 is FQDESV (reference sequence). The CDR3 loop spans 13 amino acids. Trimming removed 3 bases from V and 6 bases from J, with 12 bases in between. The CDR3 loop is CASSFPHGGEQYF. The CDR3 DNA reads TGTGCCAGCAGCTTCCCCCATGGGGGCGAGCAGTACTTC. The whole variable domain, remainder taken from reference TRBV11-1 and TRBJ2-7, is EAEVAQSPRYKITEKSQAVAFWCDPISGHATLYWYRQILGQGPELLVQFQDESVVDDSQLPKDRFSAERLKGVDSTLKIQPAELGDSAMYLCASSFPHGGEQYFGPGTRLTVT.

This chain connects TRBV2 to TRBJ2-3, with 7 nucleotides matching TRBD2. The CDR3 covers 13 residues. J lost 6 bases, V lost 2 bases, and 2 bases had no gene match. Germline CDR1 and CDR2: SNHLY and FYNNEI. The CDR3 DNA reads TGTGCCAGCAGTGAATGGACTAGGGATACGCAGTATTTT. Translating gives CASSEWTRDTQYF.

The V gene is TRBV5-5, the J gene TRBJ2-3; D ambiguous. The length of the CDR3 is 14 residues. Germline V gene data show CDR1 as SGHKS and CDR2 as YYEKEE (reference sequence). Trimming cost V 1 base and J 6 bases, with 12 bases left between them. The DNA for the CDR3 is TGTGCCAGCAGCTTGTATCTGGAATTGGATACGCAGTATTTT. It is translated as CASSLYLELDTQYF.

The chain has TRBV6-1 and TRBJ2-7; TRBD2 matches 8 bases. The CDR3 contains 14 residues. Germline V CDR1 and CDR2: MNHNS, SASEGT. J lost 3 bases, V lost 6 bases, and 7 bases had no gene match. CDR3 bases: TGTGCCAGCAGGATACCGGGACTAGACTACGAGCAGTACTTC. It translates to CASRIPGLDYEQYF.

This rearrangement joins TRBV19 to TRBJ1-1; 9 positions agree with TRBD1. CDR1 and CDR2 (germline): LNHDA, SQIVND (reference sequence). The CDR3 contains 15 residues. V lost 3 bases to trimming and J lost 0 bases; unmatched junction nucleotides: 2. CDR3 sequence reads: CASSMTGGLNTEAFF. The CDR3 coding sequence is TGTGCCAGTAGTATGACAGGGGGTTTGAACACTGAAGCTTTCTTT.

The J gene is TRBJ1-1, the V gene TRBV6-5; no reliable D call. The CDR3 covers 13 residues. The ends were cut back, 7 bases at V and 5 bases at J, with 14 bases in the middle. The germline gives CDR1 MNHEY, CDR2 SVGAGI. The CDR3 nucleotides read TGTGCCAGCACCCCTACCGCGGGTACTGAAGCTTTCTTT. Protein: CASTPTAGTEAFF.

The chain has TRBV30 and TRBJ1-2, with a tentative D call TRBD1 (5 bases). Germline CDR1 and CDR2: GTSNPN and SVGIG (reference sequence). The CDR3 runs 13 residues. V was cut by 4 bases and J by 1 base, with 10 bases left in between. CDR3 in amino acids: CAWIGTRNYGYTF. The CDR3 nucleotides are TGTGCCTGGATTGGGACCCGTAACTATGGCTACACCTTC.

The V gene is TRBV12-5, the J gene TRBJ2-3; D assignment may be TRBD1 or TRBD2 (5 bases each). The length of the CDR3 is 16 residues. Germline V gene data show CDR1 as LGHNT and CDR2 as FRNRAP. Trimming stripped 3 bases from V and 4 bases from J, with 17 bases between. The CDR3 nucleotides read TGTGCTAGTGGTTTACCCGGGACCCCCCGGGCAGATACGCAGTATTTT. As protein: CASGLPGTPRADTQYF.

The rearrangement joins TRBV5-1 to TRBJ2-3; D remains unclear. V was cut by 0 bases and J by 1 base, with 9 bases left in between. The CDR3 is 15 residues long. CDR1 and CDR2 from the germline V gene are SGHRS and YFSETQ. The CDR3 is CASSLDYLRTDTQYF. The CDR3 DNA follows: TGCGCCAGCAGCTTGGACTACCTTCGCACAGATACGCAGTATTTT.

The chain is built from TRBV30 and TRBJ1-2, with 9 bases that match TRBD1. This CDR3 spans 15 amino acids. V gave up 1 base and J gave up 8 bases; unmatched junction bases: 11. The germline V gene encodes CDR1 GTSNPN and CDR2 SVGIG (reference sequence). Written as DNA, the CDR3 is TGTGCCTGGAGTGACCTGGCCGGGACAGGGAAAGGCTACACCTTC. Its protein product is CAWSDLAGTGKGYTF.

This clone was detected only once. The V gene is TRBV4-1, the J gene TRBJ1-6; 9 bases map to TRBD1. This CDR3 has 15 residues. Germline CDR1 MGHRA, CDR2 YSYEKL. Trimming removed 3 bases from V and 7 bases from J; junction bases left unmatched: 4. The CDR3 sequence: CASSHTGTGNSPLHF. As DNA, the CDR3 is TGCGCCAGCAGCCACACCGGGACAGGGAATTCACCCCTCCACTTT.